The 17 T cell receptor beta chains reported below all come from one sample, sequenced in a study of shared clonotypes between healthy human individuals. Sequenced by immunoSEQ multiplex PCR; TCRdb stores in-frame clones only, minus some. The table has about 2.1 million clones, about 93% seen once. CD8 cells classed as naive were CD45RO-negative and positively selected for CCR7, excluding terminally differentiated effector memory CD45RA+ cells. What was sequenced was naive CD8+ T cells from PBMCs. The source is a young man in good health. Some clones in this sample may be carry-over from other donors' samples.

The chain has TRBV15 and TRBJ1-1, with D hard to call. The CDR3 covers 12 residues. Germline loops: CDR1 LNHNV, CDR2 YYDKDF (reference sequence). Trimming left V 5 bases short and J 7 bases short, with 11 bases between. The CDR3 sequence is CATSLTEGEAFF. CDR3 DNA sequence: TGTGCCACCAGCCTTACCGAAGGTGAAGCTTTCTTT.

This chain uses TRBV12-5 with TRBJ1-1; 8 nucleotides align to TRBD1. The CDR3 is made up of 15 amino acids. The junction had 2 bases not matched to a gene; V was cut back by 2 bases and J by 0 bases. The germline gives CDR1 LGHNT, CDR2 FRNRAP. The CDR3 region is CASGLSDRVNTEAFF. The DNA of the CDR3 is TGTGCTAGTGGTTTGTCGGACAGGGTGAACACTGAAGCTTTCTTT.

The chain combines TRBV11-2 with TRBJ2-2; D is unresolved. The V gene's germline CDR1 is SGHAT and CDR2 FQNNGV. The germline V and J ends were trimmed by 1 base and 2 bases, with 17 bases remaining between them. The CDR3 is 18 amino acids. CDR3 in amino acids: CASSLGSRQAFNTGELFF. In nucleotides, the CDR3 is TGTGCCAGCAGCTTAGGTAGTCGGCAGGCCTTTAACACCGGGGAGCTGTTTTTT.

The chain couples TRBV6-5 to TRBJ1-2; D unclear. Germline lookup yields CDR1 MNHEY and CDR2 SVGAGI. The CDR3 is 14 residues long. Trimming took off 0 bases at V and 3 bases at J, with 8 bases between the two ends. As DNA, the CDR3 is TGTGCCAGCAGTTACTCGTATTCAGACTATGGCTACACCTTC. Protein: CASSYSYSDYGYTF.

This clone was observed a few times. This rearrangement joins TRBV19 to TRBJ1-1, with D perhaps matching TRBD1 (5 bases). CDR1 LNHDA and CDR2 SQIVND come from the germline V gene (reference sequence). V gave up 6 bases and J gave up 5 bases, with 7 bases separating them. The CDR3 length is 11 residues. For the CDR3, the DNA is TGTGCCAGTAGACGGACAACTGAAGCTTTCTTT. Translating gives CASRRTTEAFF.

The chain links TRBV12-5 to TRBJ1-1, with 9 bases that match TRBD1. From germline, CDR1 is LGHNT and CDR2 FRNRAP. V shed 1 base, J shed 4 bases, and the junction held 10 bases outside the gene matches. This CDR3 spans 17 amino acids. CDR3: CASGLASPTGGITEAFF. CDR3 sequence (DNA): TGTGCTAGTGGTTTGGCAAGCCCGACAGGGGGAATCACTGAAGCTTTCTTT.

This clone showed up just once. The chain carries TRBV2 and TRBJ2-1, with TRBD2 identical over 10 bases. In germline, CDR1 is SNHLY, CDR2 FYNNEI. V lost 8 bases to trimming and J lost 8 bases; unmatched junction nucleotides: 9. The CDR3 loop spans 14 amino acids. The CDR3 bases are TGTGCCAGCCCCAAATCAGGACTAGCGGATGAGCAGTTCTTC. Protein product: CASPKSGLADEQFF. The entire variable domain, with the rest obtained from reference TRBV2 and TRBJ2-1, is as follows: EPEVTQTPSHQVTQMGQEVILRCVPISNHLYFYWYRQILGQKVEFLVSFYNNEISEKSEIFDDQFSVERPDGSNFTLKIRSTKLEDSAMYFCASPKSGLADEQFFGPGTRLTVL.

About this clone: The sample holds other DNA sequences that translate to the same CDR3. The chain joins TRBV15 to TRBJ2-1; D not certain. This CDR3 comprises 16 residues. The V end was cut by 0 bases, the J end by 0 bases, with 9 bases between. Per germline, CDR1 LNHNV and CDR2 YYDKDF (reference sequence). The CDR3 reads CATSRDPGGSYNEQFF. CDR3 nucleotide sequence: TGTGCCACCAGCAGAGACCCGGGCGGCTCCTACAATGAGCAGTTCTTC. The variable domain in full, with the rest retrieved from reference TRBV15 and TRBJ2-1, is DAMVIQNPRYQVTQFGKPVTLSCSQTLNHNVMYWYQQKSSQAPKLLFHYYDKDFNNEADTPDNFQSRRPNTSFCFLDIRSPGLGDTAMYLCATSRDPGGSYNEQFFGPGTRLTVL.

The J gene is TRBJ1-5, the V gene TRBV27, with unresolved D. This CDR3 has 15 residues. Per the germline V gene, CDR1 is MNHEY and CDR2 is SMNVEV (reference sequence). Trimming pared 0 bases from V and 2 bases from J, leaving 8 bases between. Here the CDR3 reads CASSLSPAGNQPQHF. In DNA form, the CDR3 reads TGTGCCAGCAGTTTATCGCCGGCGGGCAATCAGCCCCAGCATTTT.

The chain carries TRBV27 and TRBJ2-3, with TRBD2 identical over 13 bases. CDR1 and CDR2 from the germline V gene are MNHEY and SMNVEV (reference sequence). The CDR3 has 16 amino acids. V shed 6 bases and J 0 bases; nucleotides not matched to a gene: 3. In DNA form, the CDR3 reads TGTGCCAGCAGACCGGGACTAGCGGGGAGCACAGATACGCAGTATTTT. Its protein product is CASRPGLAGSTDTQYF.

The chain combines TRBV5-7 with TRBJ1-5, with 8 bases identical to TRBD1. TRBV5-7 qualifies as an ORF whose function is uncertain. The CDR3 is made up of 16 amino acids. J was trimmed by 6 bases and V by 1 base; bases with no gene match: 9. CDR3 region: CASSLNGQGTGQPQHF. DNA for the CDR3: TGTGCCAGCAGCTTGAACGGACAGGGTACGGGTCAGCCCCAGCATTTT.

This clone occurred once. The V and J genes are TRBV27 and TRBJ2-7; D possibly uses TRBD1 or TRBD2 (5 bases each). In germline, CDR1 is MNHEY, CDR2 SMNVEV (reference sequence). The ends were cut back, 5 bases at V and 2 bases at J, with 13 bases in the middle. The CDR3 has 14 amino acids. In nucleotides, the CDR3 is TGTGCCAGCAGTCTAGGGACCCGTGCCTACGAGCAGTACTTC. It yields the protein CASSLGTRAYEQYF.

The rearrangement joins TRBV10-1 to TRBJ2-4; 12 nucleotides line up with TRBD2. The V segment lost 6 bases and the J segment 3 bases; nucleotides outside the gene matches: 12. The CDR3 contains 18 residues. Germline CDR1 and CDR2: WNHNN and SYGVQD (reference sequence). CDR3 loop: CASSPGLAGRLDKNIQYF. Written as DNA, the CDR3 is TGCGCCAGCAGCCCCGGACTAGCGGGGCGTCTGGACAAAAACATTCAGTACTTC.

The rearrangement uses TRBV29-1 and TRBJ2-7; D not resolved. This CDR3 comprises 10 residues. Germline loops: CDR1 SQVTM, CDR2 ANQGSEA. The V end lost 4 bases, the J end lost 3 bases, and 4 bases lay between the germline ends. The CDR3 nucleotides are TGCAGCGTTGTTAACTACGAGCAGTACTTC. Protein: CSVVNYEQYF.

The chain has TRBV7-2 and TRBJ1-5, with a weak D call TRBD1 (5 bases). The CDR3 totals 17 residues. V shed 4 bases and J shed 0 bases, with 16 bases lying between them. Germline values: CDR1 SGHTA, CDR2 FQGNSA. The CDR3 DNA is TGTGCCAGCAGCTCTGGGGCGGGATCAGTTAGCAATCAGCCCCAGCATTTT. It encodes CASSSGAGSVSNQPQHF.

The V gene is TRBV28, the J gene TRBJ2-1; tentative D call: TRBD1 (6 bases). From germline, CDR1 is MDHEN and CDR2 SYDVKM. V was trimmed by 7 bases and J by 5 bases, leaving 9 bases between them. CDR3 length: 12 residues. The CDR3 sequence: CASKAGDNEQFF. CDR3 in DNA: TGTGCCAGCAAGGCAGGGGACAATGAGCAGTTCTTC.

The rearrangement uses TRBV13 and TRBJ2-1; TRBD2 might be the D (6 bases). The V end lost 4 bases, the J end lost 3 bases, and 13 bases lay between the germline ends. Germline V gene sequence: CDR1 PRHDT, CDR2 FYEKMQ (reference sequence). The CDR3 extends over 15 amino acids. The CDR3 bases are TGTGCCAGCAGCTCCCCCGGGACTCGCTACAATGAGCAGTTCTTC. It codes for CASSSPGTRYNEQFF. The variable domain in full, completed from reference TRBV13 and TRBJ2-1, reads AAGVIQSPRHLIKEKRETATLKCYPIPRHDTVYWYQQGPGQDPQFLISFYEKMQSDKGSIPDRFSAQQFSDYHSELNMSSLELGDSALYFCASSSPGTRYNEQFFGPGTRLTVL.